The 11 T cell receptor beta chains presented below share a single source sample, sequenced in a study of shared clonotypes between healthy human individuals. CD45RO negativity and positive selection for CCR7 defined naive CD8 cells, a population that excluded terminally differentiated effector memory CD45RA+ cells. TCRdb's table, derived via immunoSEQ multiplex PCR, lists solely in-frame clones and lacks some. This table holds more than 600,000 clones, 90% to 95% found once. Sample: naive CD8+ T cells sorted from blood. The receptors were sampled from a man aged 25 to 40 in good health.

The rearrangement joins TRBV4-3 to TRBJ1-2; D is perhaps TRBD1 (5 bases). The V and J ends lost 0 bases and 3 bases respectively, with 8 bases between them. Germline V CDR1 and CDR2: LGHNA, YSLEER. CDR3 size: 14 residues. This CDR3 is CASSQDQGDYGYTF. The CDR3 DNA reads TGCGCCAGCAGCCAAGATCAAGGGGACTATGGCTACACCTTC.

J is TRBJ2-1 and V is TRBV28, with D perhaps TRBD2 (6 bases). The germline CDR1 and CDR2 sequences are MDHEN and SYDVKM. Trimming took 8 bases from V and 12 from J, leaving 35 bases between them. CDR3 length: 18 residues. CDR3 DNA sequence: TGTGCCAGCGGTTCCTCTGTAAACCGGGACTCTCTGGATCATGGGCAGTTCTTC. Its translation is CASGSSVNRDSLDHGQFF.

The rearrangement links TRBV27 to TRBJ2-7; D is ambiguous. The V and J ends lost 3 bases and 7 bases respectively, with 13 bases between them. Germline V gene data show CDR1 as MNHEY and CDR2 as SMNVEV (reference sequence). CDR3 length: 13 amino acids. This CDR3 is CASSFLLSREQYF. CDR3 DNA: TGTGCCAGCAGTTTCCTGCTATCTCGGGAGCAGTACTTC.

The rearrangement joins TRBV9 to TRBJ2-7; D remains ambiguous. This CDR3 comprises 13 residues. CDR1 is SGDLS, CDR2 YYNGEE, per germline. The V and J ends lost 0 bases and 5 bases respectively, with 9 bases between them. The CDR3: CASSVAGRDEQYF. In DNA form, the CDR3 reads TGTGCCAGCAGCGTAGCGGGTCGCGACGAGCAGTACTTC.

V usage is TRBV2 and J usage is TRBJ2-7; no clear D. Germline CDR1 SNHLY, CDR2 FYNNEI. This CDR3 comprises 12 residues. V dropped 8 bases and J dropped 4 bases, with 12 bases sitting between them. This CDR3 reads CASLRPGYEQYF. DNA for the CDR3: TGTGCCAGCCTCAGACCGGGTTACGAGCAGTACTTC.

This clone was picked up one time. The chain employs TRBV14 and TRBJ1-4, with a tentative D call TRBD1 (5 bases). V was shortened by 1 base and J by 8 bases, with 8 bases between the two germline ends. The germline gives CDR1 SGHDN, CDR2 FVKESK. The CDR3 consists of 13 residues. CDR3 in DNA: TGTGCCAGCAGCCAAGGCAACAGGGAAAAACTGTTTTTT. This codes for CASSQGNREKLFF. The full variable domain, in which reference TRBV14 and TRBJ1-4 provide the parts outside the CDR3, is EAGVTQFPSHSVIEKGQTVTLRCDPISGHDNLYWYRRVMGKEIKFLLHFVKESKQDESGMPNNRFLAERTGGTYSTLKVQPAELEDSGVYFCASSQGNREKLFFGSGTQLSVL.

The chain employs TRBV30 and TRBJ2-7, with 9 bases fitting TRBD1. The trim removed 1 base at V and 2 bases at J, leaving 18 bases unmatched. CDR3 length equals 19 residues. Germline-derived CDR1 and CDR2 are GTSNPN and SVGIG (reference sequence). Here the CDR3 reads CAWSGTGATSGRSAYEQYF. The CDR3 DNA reads TGTGCCTGGAGTGGGACAGGGGCGACTAGTGGTCGTTCCGCCTACGAGCAGTACTTC.

The chain uses TRBV5-4 and TRBJ1-1, with D tentatively TRBD1 (5 bases). Germline V gives CDR1 SGHNT, CDR2 YYREEE (reference sequence). This CDR3 has 12 residues. Trimming left V 1 base short and J 7 bases short, with 8 bases between. CDR3 bases: TGTGCCAGCAGCTTGCCAGGGAATGAAGCTTTCTTT. Translated: CASSLPGNEAFF. The full variable domain, rest sourced from reference TRBV5-4 and TRBJ1-1, is ETGVTQSPTHLIKTRGQQVTLRCSSQSGHNTVSWYQQALGQGPQFIFQYYREEENGRGNFPPRFSGLQFPNYSSELNVNALELDDSALYLCASSLPGNEAFFGQGTRLTVV.

V gene TRBV7-9 combines with J gene TRBJ2-7; D might be TRBD2 (6 bases). From germline, CDR1 is SEHNR and CDR2 FQNEAQ (reference sequence). This CDR3 is built from 16 residues. Between the trimmed V and J ends, which lost 4 bases and 3 bases, there was a span of 19 bases. CDR3 loop: CASSSPPGDVNYEQYF. The CDR3 DNA reads TGTGCCAGCAGCTCACCTCCGGGAGACGTTAACTACGAGCAGTACTTC. The whole variable domain, filled in from reference TRBV7-9 and TRBJ2-7, reads DTGVSQNPRHKITKRGQNVTFRCDPISEHNRLYWYRQTLGQGPEFLTYFQNEAQLEKSRLLSDRFSAERPKGSFSTLEIQRTEQGDSAMYLCASSSPPGDVNYEQYFGPGTRLTVT.

This chain joins TRBV7-6 and TRBJ2-7; weak D call: TRBD2 (5 bases). The germline V gene encodes CDR1 SGHVS and CDR2 FNYEAQ. This CDR3 is 16 amino acids long. The germline V and J ends were trimmed by 1 base and 5 bases, with 18 bases remaining between them. The CDR3 DNA sequence: TGTGCCAGCAGCTTAGTCTTGAACGGTAGGCGGGACGAGCAGTACTTC. Its translation is CASSLVLNGRRDEQYF.

V and J are TRBV5-4 and TRBJ1-2; a possible D gene is TRBD1 (6 bases). Trimming took 6 bases from V and 0 from J, leaving 15 bases between them. The CDR3 loop spans 15 amino acids. Germline CDR1 and CDR2: SGHNT and YYREEE (reference sequence). The CDR3 sequence is CASTTVGAPNYGYTF. CDR3 nucleotide sequence: TGTGCCAGCACCACGGTGGGGGCCCCTAACTATGGCTACACCTTC.